What follows are 23 T cell receptor beta chains derived from one specimen sequenced in a study of cytomegalovirus exposure and HLA in healthy donors. PCR amplification relied on 60 Vbeta primers (plus 13 Jbeta primers). The repertoire was sequenced with immunoSEQ multiplex PCR; TCRdb's copy has only in-frame clones and lacks some. This table has fewer than 200,000 clones, 80% appearing once. Sample: PBMCs. All receptors derive from a man aged 18 to 29 in good health and CMV-seropositive.

The chain has TRBV1 and TRBJ2-4; the table's D call, TRBD1, has no DNA check behind it. TRBV1 is noted as a pseudogene. The CDR3 spans 17 residues. For the CDR3, the DNA is TGCACCAGCAGCCAAGGGGGACAGGGAACTCTACAGGACATTCAGTACTTC. Protein: CTSSQGGQGTLQDIQYF.

The V and J genes are TRBV27 and TRBJ1-4, with 9 bases identical to TRBD1. Per the germline V gene, CDR1 is MNHEY and CDR2 is SMNVEV (reference sequence). V was clipped by 5 bases and J by 3 bases; unmatched bases: 1. This CDR3 contains 14 residues. The CDR3 DNA follows: TGTGCCAGCAGTAGACAGGGGGCTAATGAAAAACTGTTTTTT. It is translated as CASSRQGANEKLFF. The full variable domain, completed using reference TRBV27 and TRBJ1-4, is EAQVTQNPRYLITVTGKKLTVTCSQNMNHEYMSWYRQDPGLGLRQIYYSMNVEVTDKGDVPEGYKVSRKEKRNFPLILESPSPNQTSLYFCASSRQGANEKLFFGSGTQLSVL.

This chain joins TRBV12-5 and TRBJ1-1; 8 bases match TRBD1. The CDR3 runs 13 residues. CDR1 is LGHNT and CDR2 is FRNRAP in the germline V gene. V shed 6 bases and J 3 bases; nucleotides not matched to a gene: 3. CDR3: CASGTGDDTEAFF. CDR3 DNA sequence: TGTGCTAGTGGGACAGGGGACGACACTGAAGCTTTCTTT.

The genes are TRBV14 and TRBJ2-7; possibly TRBD1 for D (6 bases). Germline-derived CDR1 and CDR2 are SGHDN and FVKESK. This CDR3 region has 14 residues. The V and J ends lost 6 bases and 2 bases respectively, with 14 bases between them. CDR3 residues: CASRHTGKPYEQYF. The CDR3 DNA follows: TGTGCCAGCAGACACACAGGGAAGCCCTACGAGCAGTACTTC.

The V and J genes are TRBV11-3 and TRBJ2-7; tentative D call: TRBD1 (6 bases). V was pared by 0 bases and J by 3 bases, with 9 bases between. This CDR3 is built from 14 residues. CDR1 SGHNT and CDR2 YENEEA come from the germline V gene. The CDR3 here is CASSLEGHNYEQYF. The CDR3 DNA is TGTGCCAGCAGCTTAGAGGGACATAACTACGAGCAGTACTTC.

The chain recombines TRBV5-8 with TRBJ1-5; a possible D gene is TRBD1 (5 bases). The CDR3 is 15 amino acids. Trimming removed 0 bases at V and 6 bases at J, with 13 bases between. Germline V gene lookup returns CDR1 SGHTS and CDR2 YDEGEE. The CDR3 protein is CASSLGLGQGQPQHF. CDR3 DNA sequence: TGTGCCAGCAGCTTGGGATTGGGCCAGGGTCAGCCCCAGCATTTT.

The count of this clone is one. CDR3: CASSEGRLAGEGIYNEQFF. In DNA form, the CDR3 reads TGTGCCAGCAGTGAAGGGAGGCTAGCGGGAGAAGGGATCTACAATGAGCAGTTCTTC. This chain connects TRBV6-1 to TRBJ2-1; 10 nucleotides align to TRBD2. The CDR3 loop spans 19 amino acids. Germline V gene lookup returns CDR1 MNHNS and CDR2 SASEGT. V dropped 1 base and J dropped 3; count of bases not matched to a gene: 12.

V usage is TRBV29-1 and J usage is TRBJ2-2, with 7 bases identical to TRBD1. Germline CDR1 SQVTM, CDR2 ANQGSEA. Trimming at V came to 5 bases and at J to 7 bases, leaving 7 bases not matched to a gene. This CDR3 is 13 amino acids long. The CDR3 coding sequence is TGCAGCGTTCCTCGACAGGGCGGCGGGGAGCTGTTTTTT. It codes for CSVPRQGGGELFF.

The sample holds a few counts of this clone. This chain connects TRBV6-6 to TRBJ1-5, with TRBD1 matching over 10 bases. The junction had 7 bases not matched to a gene; V was cut back by 7 bases and J by 4 bases. This CDR3 has 15 residues. Per germline, CDR1 MNHNY and CDR2 SVGAGI (reference sequence). DNA of the CDR3: TGTGCCAGCACCCCGGGACAGGGGACGAATCAGCCCCAGCATTTT. Its protein product is CASTPGQGTNQPQHF.

This chain links TRBV6-1 with TRBJ1-2; 10 bases agree with TRBD1. The CDR3 sequence is 13 residues long. Germline CDR1 reads MNHNS; CDR2 reads SASEGT. V lost 4 bases to trimming and J lost 7 bases; unmatched junction nucleotides: 3. The CDR3, as DNA: TGTGCCAGCAGTGGGGGGACAGGGGTTGGCTACACCTTC. This gives the protein CASSGGTGVGYTF.

The V and J genes are TRBV7-9 and TRBJ1-1, with D uncertain. The V gene's germline CDR1 is SEHNR and CDR2 FQNEAQ (reference sequence). V was clipped by 5 bases and J by 1 base, with 14 bases between them. This CDR3 is built from 15 residues. This CDR3 is CASSPHEATNTEAFF. CDR3 nucleotides: TGTGCCAGCAGCCCCCATGAAGCTACGAACACTGAAGCTTTCTTT. Full variable domain (rest looked up from reference TRBV7-9 and TRBJ1-1): DTGVSQNPRHKITKRGQNVTFRCDPISEHNRLYWYRQTLGQGPEFLTYFQNEAQLEKSRLLSDRFSAERPKGSFSTLEIQRTEQGDSAMYLCASSPHEATNTEAFFGQGTRLTVV.

The chain has TRBV14 and TRBJ1-1; D unresolved. This CDR3 is built from 13 residues. Germline-derived CDR1 and CDR2 are SGHDN and FVKESK. V lost 1 base to trimming and J lost 5 bases, with 8 bases between them. The CDR3: CASSQGRLTEAFF. For the CDR3, the DNA is TGTGCCAGCAGCCAAGGCAGGTTAACTGAAGCTTTCTTT.

The chain couples TRBV30 to TRBJ1-2; perhaps TRBD1 as D (5 bases). The CDR3 is 18 amino acids. The germline V gene encodes CDR1 GTSNPN and CDR2 SVGIG (reference sequence). V lost 0 bases to trimming and J lost 6 bases, with 26 bases between them. The CDR3: CAWSVRGRAVWGGHGYTF. DNA for the CDR3: TGTGCCTGGAGTGTACGAGGCAGGGCGGTGTGGGGGGGTCATGGCTACACCTTC.

This chain joins TRBV7-9 and TRBJ2-1; D is unresolved. This CDR3 is built from 12 residues. Germline V CDR1 and CDR2: SEHNR, FQNEAQ (reference sequence). V was trimmed by 3 bases and J by 9 bases, leaving 9 bases between them. CDR3 coding DNA: TGTGCCAGCAGCTTTACCTATAGTGAGCAGTTCTTC. Translating it yields CASSFTYSEQFF.

The rearrangement uses TRBV4-3 and TRBJ2-5; 10 positions agree with TRBD2. There are 18 residues in the CDR3. Germline CDR1 is LGHNA and CDR2 is YSLEER. V lost 0 bases and J lost 5; bases outside the gene matches: 12. The CDR3 sequence is CASSQEISGGGAWETQYF. The CDR3 bases are TGCGCCAGCAGCCAAGAAATAAGCGGGGGGGGAGCATGGGAGACCCAGTACTTC.

V is TRBV25-1 and J is TRBJ2-1; TRBD1 agrees at 11 bases. CDR3 length: 18 amino acids. Germline assignment: CDR1 MGHDK and CDR2 SYGVNS. V shed 3 bases and J 7 bases; nucleotides not matched to a gene: 14. The DNA of the CDR3 is TGTGCCAGCAGTGATTATCTCCGGACAGGGGGCGCGGGTAATGAGCAGTTCTTC. It specifies CASSDYLRTGGAGNEQFF.

V gene TRBV11-2 combines with J gene TRBJ2-5, with 7 bases aligning to TRBD2. J was trimmed by 9 bases and V by 3 bases; bases with no gene match: 10. The CDR3 has 14 residues. Per germline, CDR1 SGHAT and CDR2 FQNNGV. In DNA, the CDR3 is TGTGCCAGCAGCTTGGGGACTACCCTGAGCGCCCAGTACTTC. Amino acid sequence: CASSLGTTLSAQYF.

The rearrangement joins TRBV30 to TRBJ1-2; D is ambiguous. V was trimmed by 8 bases and J by 4 bases, leaving 11 bases between them. The CDR3 contains 11 residues. Germline assignment: CDR1 GTSNPN and CDR2 SVGIG (reference sequence). The CDR3 region is CAARYAYGYTF. CDR3 sequence (DNA): TGTGCCGCCAGGTATGCCTATGGCTACACCTTC.

The chain has TRBV25-1 and TRBJ1-1; TRBD1 agrees at 10 bases. Per germline, CDR1 MGHDK and CDR2 SYGVNS. There are 14 residues in the CDR3. The J segment lost 4 bases and the V segment lost 6 bases, leaving 5 bases of the junction unmatched. CDR3: CASSLRTGGTEAFF. In DNA, the CDR3 is TGTGCCAGCAGCTTAAGGACAGGGGGCACTGAAGCTTTCTTT.

The J gene is TRBJ1-2, the V gene TRBV30; 9 positions agree with TRBD1. After removal of 3 bases from V and 8 bases from J, the junction contained 1 base not matched to a gene. CDR3 length equals 11 residues. The germline V gene has CDR1 GTSNPN and CDR2 SVGIG (reference sequence). CDR3 coding DNA: TGTGCCTGGAGGACAGGGGGAGGCTACACCTTC. Translating gives CAWRTGGGYTF. The whole variable domain, filled in from reference TRBV30 and TRBJ1-2, reads SQTIHQWPATLVQPVGSPLSLECTVEGTSNPNLYWYRQAAGRGLQLLFYSVGIGQISSEVPQNLSASRPQDRQFILSSKKLLLSDSGFYLCAWRTGGGYTFGSGTRLTVV.

The V and J genes are TRBV9 and TRBJ2-3; 7 bases match TRBD2. CDR1 is SGDLS, CDR2 YYNGEE, per germline. The CDR3 has 15 amino acids. V shed 3 bases, J shed 0 bases, and the junction held 4 bases outside the gene matches. The CDR3 here is CASSALAASTDTQYF. The CDR3 nucleotides read TGTGCCAGCAGCGCTCTAGCGGCTAGCACAGATACGCAGTATTTT.

CDR3 protein: CASSEYPGQGLYGYTF. CDR3 nucleotides: TGTGCCAGCAGTGAATACCCGGGACAGGGACTATATGGCTACACCTTC. The chain couples TRBV27 to TRBJ1-2; TRBD1 matches at 9 bases. This CDR3 is 16 amino acids long. Germline CDR1 reads MNHEY; CDR2 reads SMNVEV (reference sequence). V shed 5 bases and J 5 bases; nucleotides not matched to a gene: 12.

The rearrangement joins TRBV4-1 to TRBJ1-1; maybe TRBD1 (5 bases). Germline V gene lookup returns CDR1 MGHRA and CDR2 YSYEKL. V gave up 2 bases and J gave up 0 bases, with 10 bases separating them. The CDR3 length is 15 residues. The DNA for the CDR3 is TGCGCCAGCAGCCAACAAGACAGAATGAACACTGAAGCTTTCTTT. This codes for CASSQQDRMNTEAFF.